Given below is one T cell receptor (beta chain) in context. The antigen it binds to is not known. Base qualities are missing; no much larger clone stands one base away. The data stem from a study of blood T cells in healthy people across ages (dated by TCRdb to between 2014 and 2017). With respect to the entire study: In model experiments, template switching captured about one uniquely barcoded TCR beta cDNA molecule for every two T cells. The study analyzed two additional independent replicas of 1 million unique cDNA reads from the same blood draw for two donors, one aged 18 to 29 and one aged 80 or older. Age-related changes in TCR beta repertoire diversity were measured in the study by deep sequencing normalized with unique cDNA molecular identifiers. Four age groups were formed from the donors: young (average roughly 15 years), middle-aged (just under 40), aged (over 55) and long-lived (less than 85). Study-wide findings and limitations: There was a strong correlation between observed TCR beta diversity and the percentage of naive T cells measured by flow cytometry. Observed TCR beta diversity per million T cells fell roughly linearly with age, and a significant reduction was already apparent by age around 40. Compared with the aged group, the long-lived group had more naive CD4+ T cells, fewer expanded clones and increased TCR diversity, a pattern suggesting age selection. Donor CMV infection status was unknown, potentially confounding age-related changes in expanded clonotypes. Bulk unsorted PBMC profiling prevented conclusive comparison of naive and antigen-experienced compartments. Estimates of total diversity from one million sequenced T cells were regarded as lower bounds and underestimates.

Donors were 39 systemically healthy Caucasian individuals from Russia aged roughly 6 to 90 years. Approximately 11 milliliters of peripheral blood were drawn from each donor into EDTA-treated Vacutainer tubes. Ficoll-Paque density-gradient centrifugation was used to isolate PBMCs, with at least 6.5 million per sample. Total RNA, at least 6 micrograms per sample, was extracted from PBMCs with Trizol reagent. For every donor, an aliquot of PBMCs went through flow cytometry to measure the percentages of naive CD45RAhigh/CD27high T cells. Looking up the germline V gene (reference sequence) yields CDR1 MNHEY and CDR2 SMNVEV. V was cut back by 2 bases and J by 1 base, leaving a gap of 9 bases between them. The CDR3 spans 15 residues, from the cysteine through the phenylalanine. Of the read, only the CDR3 DNA is kept; its 45 bases are in frame from base 1. Library creation used 5' RACE. The reads were generated on an Illumina HiSeq 2500. A second PCR of about 7 to 12 cycles was run with a J-beta primer mix and a sample-barcoded 5' primer. Each TCR beta cDNA molecule received a unique molecular identifier from a template-switch 5' adaptor carrying 12 random nucleotides. Each sample yielded at least 2.5 million CDR3-containing paired-end reads. The Mint cDNA synthesis kit, primed by a TRBC-specific oligonucleotide, was used to synthesize first-strand cDNA from all RNA. All cDNA was treated with uracil-DNA glycosylase and then went through a first 18-cycle PCR with the universal primers M1SS and BC2_uni_R. Processing in the source paper ran as follows. Each sample was normalized by randomly selecting 1 million high-quality reads, each carrying a distinct molecular identifier. Reads with shared molecular identifiers were discarded instead of being binned into consensus sequences. MiTCR, set to a Q25 quality threshold and the strictest error-elimination algorithm, was used for CDR3 identification, clonotype clustering and error correction. A nonparametric unseen species model using Euler transformation provided a lower-bound estimate of total TCR beta diversity. The public reads were reprocessed in TCRdb via fastp at Q25 and MiXCR, keeping in-frame beta chains. Rows merge per CDR3 protein into single entries with the most common DNA and genes. TCRdb assigned the V and J calls; the authors' analysis was not used. This sample has 540,000 or so distinct CDR3 sequences in its table, and 24% of those were observed once. 8.7% of the sample lies in the top ten.

The data were also submitted as part of a second study, on T cells of mothers and their children. The second source states: Donors were nine systemically healthy Caucasian individuals: three mothers and their six children. cDNA synthesis consumed the entire amount of extracted RNA, loaded at 1.5 ug RNA in each 15 ul reaction. In the second PCR, the M1S primer introduced both the sample barcodes and 2-4 random nucleotides. Over 8 million TCR beta CDR3 reads were obtained for each mother, and approximately 2.9 million reads were obtained for each child. In both related and unrelated pairs, thymic selection shapes the output of TCR recombination in a similar way, with inherited differences having only a minor effect. Normalized repertoire overlap was always slightly but never significantly higher in related than unrelated mother-child pairs. No persistent microchimeric T cell clones were found, with a detection sensitivity of 75 to 100 clones per million clonotypes. In the study, deep NGS was used to compare the TCR beta repertoires of mothers and children, and features distinguishing related mother-child pairs from unrelated individuals were sought. On average, the children were approximately 11 +/- 4 years old, while the mothers were around 42 +/- 4 years old. Libraries were sequenced on Illumina HiSeq 2000 with 100+100 nt paired-end reads after adapter ligation with NEBNext reagents. To avoid cross-contamination, the mother libraries and the child libraries were prepared a month apart and sequenced in separate runs. Each donor had between 500,000 and 2,000,000 distinct TCR beta clonotypes identified. Naive TCR beta clonotypes were estimated from low-frequency clonotypes matched to each donor's FACS-determined naive share, without sorting.

This clonotype originated in a boy aged 5-17 years in good health. The sequenced material came from blood. The chain uses TRBV27 and TRBJ2-1; the D gene identity is not certain. The nucleotide sequence reads TGTGCCAGCAGTTTACAAGTCGGTTCCTACAATGAGCAGTTCTTC. This translates into CASSLQVGSYNEQFF.